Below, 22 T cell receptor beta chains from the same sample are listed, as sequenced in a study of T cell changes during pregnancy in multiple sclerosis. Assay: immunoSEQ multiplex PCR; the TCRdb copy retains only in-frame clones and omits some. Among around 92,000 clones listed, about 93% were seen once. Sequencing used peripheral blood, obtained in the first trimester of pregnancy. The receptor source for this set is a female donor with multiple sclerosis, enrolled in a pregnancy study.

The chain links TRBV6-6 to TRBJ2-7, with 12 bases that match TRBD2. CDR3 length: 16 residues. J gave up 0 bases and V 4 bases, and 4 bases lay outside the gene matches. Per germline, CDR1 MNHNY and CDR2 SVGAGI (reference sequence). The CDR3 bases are TGTGCCAGCAGTTCCAGGACTAGCGGGGTCTCCTACGAGCAGTACTTC. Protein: CASSSRTSGVSYEQYF.

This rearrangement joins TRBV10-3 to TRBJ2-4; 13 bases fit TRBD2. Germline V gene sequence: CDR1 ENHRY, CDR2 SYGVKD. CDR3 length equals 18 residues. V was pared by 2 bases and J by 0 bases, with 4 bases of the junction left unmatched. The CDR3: CAISETGLAGLAKNIQYF. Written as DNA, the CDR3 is TGTGCCATCAGTGAGACGGGACTAGCGGGGCTAGCCAAAAACATTCAGTACTTC.

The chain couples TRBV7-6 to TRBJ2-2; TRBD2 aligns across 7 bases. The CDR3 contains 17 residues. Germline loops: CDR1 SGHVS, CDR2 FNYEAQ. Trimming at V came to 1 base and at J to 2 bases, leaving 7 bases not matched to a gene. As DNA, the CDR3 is TGTGCCAGCAGCTTAGGTTTGAGCGGGGAAAACACCGGGGAGCTGTTTTTT. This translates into CASSLGLSGENTGELFF.

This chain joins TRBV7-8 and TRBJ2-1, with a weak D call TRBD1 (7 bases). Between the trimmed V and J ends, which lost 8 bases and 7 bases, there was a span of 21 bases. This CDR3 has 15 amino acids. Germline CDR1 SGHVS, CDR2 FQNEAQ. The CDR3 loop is CASFYPGQTSNEQFF. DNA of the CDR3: TGTGCCAGCTTCTATCCGGGACAGACTAGTAATGAGCAGTTCTTC.

CDR3 DNA: TGTGCCAGCAGCTCCTCGACTAGCGGGGAACAAGAGACCCAGTACTTC. Translation: CASSSSTSGEQETQYF. V gene TRBV11-2 combines with J gene TRBJ2-5; 11 nucleotides line up with TRBD2. The germline V gene has CDR1 SGHAT and CDR2 FQNNGV. Germline trimming cut 4 bases from V and 2 bases from J; bases unmatched to any gene: 6. The CDR3 is 16 residues long. The full variable domain, rest sourced from reference TRBV11-2 and TRBJ2-5, is EAGVAQSPRYKIIEKRQSVAFWCNPISGHATLYWYQQILGQGPKLLIQFQNNGVVDDSQLPKDRFSAERLKGVDSTLKIQPAKLEDSAVYLCASSSSTSGEQETQYFGPGTRLLVL.

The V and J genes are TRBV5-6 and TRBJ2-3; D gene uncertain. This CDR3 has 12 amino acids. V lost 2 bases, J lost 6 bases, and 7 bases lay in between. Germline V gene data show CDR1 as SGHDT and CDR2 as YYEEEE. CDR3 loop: CASSFMSDTQYF. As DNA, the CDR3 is TGTGCCAGCAGCTTTATGTCGGATACGCAGTATTTT.

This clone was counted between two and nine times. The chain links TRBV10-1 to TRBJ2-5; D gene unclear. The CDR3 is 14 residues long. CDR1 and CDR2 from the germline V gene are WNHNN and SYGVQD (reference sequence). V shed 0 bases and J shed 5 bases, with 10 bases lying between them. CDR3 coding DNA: TGCGCCAGCAGTGAGTCCATCGAGGTGGAGACCCAGTACTTC. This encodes CASSESIEVETQYF.

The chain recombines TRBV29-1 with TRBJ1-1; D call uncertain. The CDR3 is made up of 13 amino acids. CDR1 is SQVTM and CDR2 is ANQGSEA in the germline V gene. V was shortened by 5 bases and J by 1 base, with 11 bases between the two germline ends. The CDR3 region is CSVHTPQNTEAFF. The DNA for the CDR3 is TGCAGCGTTCACACACCCCAGAACACTGAAGCTTTCTTT.

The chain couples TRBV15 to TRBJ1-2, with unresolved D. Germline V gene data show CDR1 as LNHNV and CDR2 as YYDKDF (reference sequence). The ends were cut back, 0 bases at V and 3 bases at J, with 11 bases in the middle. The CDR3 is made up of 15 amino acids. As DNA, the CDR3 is TGTGCCACCAGCAGAGATCGTGAGGGCCACTATGGCTACACCTTC. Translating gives CATSRDREGHYGYTF.

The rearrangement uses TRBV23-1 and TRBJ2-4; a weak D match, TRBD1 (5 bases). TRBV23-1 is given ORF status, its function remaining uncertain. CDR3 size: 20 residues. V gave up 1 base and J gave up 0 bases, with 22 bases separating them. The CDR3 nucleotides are TGCGCCAGCAGTCAATACGAGGACAAATCCTCCGTCTTAGCCAAAAACATTCAGTACTTC. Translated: CASSQYEDKSSVLAKNIQYF.

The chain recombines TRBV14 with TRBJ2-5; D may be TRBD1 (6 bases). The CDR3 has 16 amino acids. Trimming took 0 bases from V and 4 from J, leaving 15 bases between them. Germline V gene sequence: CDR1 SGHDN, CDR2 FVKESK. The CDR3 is CASSQDRGNVGETQYF. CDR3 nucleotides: TGTGCCAGCAGCCAAGACAGGGGAAATGTGGGAGAGACCCAGTACTTC. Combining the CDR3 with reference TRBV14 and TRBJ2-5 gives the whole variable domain EAGVTQFPSHSVIEKGQTVTLRCDPISGHDNLYWYRRVMGKEIKFLLHFVKESKQDESGMPNNRFLAERTGGTYSTLKVQPAELEDSGVYFCASSQDRGNVGETQYFGPGTRLLVL.

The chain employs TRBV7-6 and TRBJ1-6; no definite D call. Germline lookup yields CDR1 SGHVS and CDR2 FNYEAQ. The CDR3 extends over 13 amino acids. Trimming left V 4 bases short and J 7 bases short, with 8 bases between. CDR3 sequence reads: CASSSFSNSPLHF. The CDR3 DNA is TGTGCCAGCAGCTCTTTCTCCAATTCACCCCTCCACTTT. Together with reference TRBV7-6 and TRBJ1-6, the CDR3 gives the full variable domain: GAGVSQSPRYKVTKRGQDVALRCDPISGHVSLYWYRQALGQGPEFLTYFNYEAQQDKSGLPNDRFSAERPEGSISTLTIQRTEQRDSAMYRCASSSFSNSPLHFGNGTRLTVT.

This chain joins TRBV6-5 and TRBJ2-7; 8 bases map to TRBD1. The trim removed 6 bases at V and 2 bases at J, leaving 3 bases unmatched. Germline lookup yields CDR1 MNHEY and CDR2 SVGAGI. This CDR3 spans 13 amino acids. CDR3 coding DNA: TGTGCCAGCAGCAGGACAGGGACCTACGAGCAGTACTTC. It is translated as CASSRTGTYEQYF.

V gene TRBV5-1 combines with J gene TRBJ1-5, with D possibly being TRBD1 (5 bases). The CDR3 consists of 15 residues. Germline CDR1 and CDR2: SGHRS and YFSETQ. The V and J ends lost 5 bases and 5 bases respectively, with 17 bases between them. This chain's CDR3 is CASSFGGEGDQPQHF. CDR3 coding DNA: TGCGCCAGCAGTTTCGGGGGGGAAGGGGATCAGCCCCAGCATTTT.

The CDR3 DNA reads TGTGCCAGCACCTCTAGCGGGGGGGAAGAGACCCAGTACTTC. Residues: CASTSSGGEETQYF. The chain recombines TRBV6-6 with TRBJ2-5, with 12 bases matching TRBD2. After removal of 7 bases from V and 3 bases from J, the junction contained 3 bases not matched to a gene. The CDR3 is 14 amino acids. Germline lookup yields CDR1 MNHNY and CDR2 SVGAGI (reference sequence).

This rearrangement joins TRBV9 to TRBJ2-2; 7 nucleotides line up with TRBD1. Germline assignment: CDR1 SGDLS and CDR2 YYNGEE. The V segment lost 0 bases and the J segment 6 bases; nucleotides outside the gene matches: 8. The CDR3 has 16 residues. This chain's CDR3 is CASSVEGAGAPGELFF. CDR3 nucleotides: TGTGCCAGCAGCGTAGAGGGGGCAGGGGCCCCCGGGGAGCTGTTTTTT.

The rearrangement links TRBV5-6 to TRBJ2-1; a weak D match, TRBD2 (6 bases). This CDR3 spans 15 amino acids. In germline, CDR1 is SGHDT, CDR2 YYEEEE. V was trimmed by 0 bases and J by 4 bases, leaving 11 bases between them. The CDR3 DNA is TGTGCCAGCAGCTTGGGTGCGGGGTCTTACAATGAGCAGTTCTTC. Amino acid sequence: CASSLGAGSYNEQFF.

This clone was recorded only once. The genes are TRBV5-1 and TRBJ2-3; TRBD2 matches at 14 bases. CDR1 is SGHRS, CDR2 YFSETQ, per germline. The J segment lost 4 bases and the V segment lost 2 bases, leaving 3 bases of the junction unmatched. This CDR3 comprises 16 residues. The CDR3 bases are TGCGCCAGCAGCTTACAGGGACTAGCGGGGGCAGATACGCAGTATTTT. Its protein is CASSLQGLAGADTQYF.

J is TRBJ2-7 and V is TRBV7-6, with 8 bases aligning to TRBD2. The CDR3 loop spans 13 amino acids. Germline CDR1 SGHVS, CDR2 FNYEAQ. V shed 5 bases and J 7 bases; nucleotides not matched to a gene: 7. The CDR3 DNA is TGTGCCAGCAGCCCGGGGGGGGGAGGGGAGCAGTACTTC. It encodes CASSPGGGGEQYF.

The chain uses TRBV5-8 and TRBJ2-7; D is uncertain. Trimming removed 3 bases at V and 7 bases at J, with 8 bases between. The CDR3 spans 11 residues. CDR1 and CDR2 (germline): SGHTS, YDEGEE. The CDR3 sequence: CASSSVMEQYF. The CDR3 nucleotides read TGTGCCAGCAGCTCGGTCATGGAGCAGTACTTC.

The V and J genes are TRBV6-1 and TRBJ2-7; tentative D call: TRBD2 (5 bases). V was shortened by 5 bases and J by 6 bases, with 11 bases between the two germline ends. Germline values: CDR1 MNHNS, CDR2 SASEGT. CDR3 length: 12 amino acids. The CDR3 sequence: CASSLNRGEQYF. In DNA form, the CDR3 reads TGTGCCAGCAGTCTGAACCGGGGCGAGCAGTACTTC.

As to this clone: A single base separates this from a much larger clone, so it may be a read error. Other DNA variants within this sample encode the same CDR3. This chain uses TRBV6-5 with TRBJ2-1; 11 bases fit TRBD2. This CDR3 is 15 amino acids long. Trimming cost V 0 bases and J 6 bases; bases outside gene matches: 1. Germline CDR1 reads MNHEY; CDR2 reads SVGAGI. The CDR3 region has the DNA TGTGCCAGCAGTTACTCTAGCGGGGGGGCCAATGAGCAGTTCTTC. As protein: CASSYSSGGANEQFF.